This T cell receptor beta chain was recovered during a study of response to subunit inactivated influenza vaccine listed by TCRdb under 2018. Regarding the complete study: Deep quantitative T cell receptor repertoire profiling was used in the study to track responses to a trivalent subunit inactivated influenza vaccine.

V gives up 0 bases and J gives up 5 bases, and the segment between their germline ends measures 20 bases. Looking up the germline V gene (reference sequence) yields CDR1 DFQATT and CDR2 SNEGSKA. The CDR3 goes from the cysteine to the phenylalanine over 16 residues. Only the CDR3 region is kept as DNA, spanning 48 bases read in frame from base 1. Libraries were constructed by RT-PCR. The sequencer listed for this sample is Illumina HiSeq 2500. TCRdb reprocessed the public reads (quality trimming at Q25 with fastp, clone calling with MiXCR) and kept in-frame beta chains. Entries that share a CDR3 protein sequence are merged under the most common genes and DNA. The sample includes hundreds of thousands of distinct CDR3 sequences, with around 13% observed a single time. The ten largest clones add up to less than 9% of the sample. This clonotype was seen at least ten times. The clone's antigen remains unknown. Per-nucleotide qualities are absent, and no much larger clonotype sits a single base away.

Overall study results and their limits: It was suggested by the authors that each seasonal influenza vaccination may recruit only a limited number of new T cells.

Sequencing used PBMCs from blood, obtained roughly 15 days before vaccination. This receptor was obtained from a man aged 50 to 60 who received an inactivated influenza vaccine. Donor details come from another sample of the same person, matched by shared clones. Rearrangement joined TRBV20-1 to TRBJ2-7, with the D gene not confidently named. CDR3 sequence: CSARDRLAPFTDEQYF. The DNA sequence reads TGCAGTGCTAGAGATAGGTTGGCCCCCTTTACGGACGAGCAGTACTTC.